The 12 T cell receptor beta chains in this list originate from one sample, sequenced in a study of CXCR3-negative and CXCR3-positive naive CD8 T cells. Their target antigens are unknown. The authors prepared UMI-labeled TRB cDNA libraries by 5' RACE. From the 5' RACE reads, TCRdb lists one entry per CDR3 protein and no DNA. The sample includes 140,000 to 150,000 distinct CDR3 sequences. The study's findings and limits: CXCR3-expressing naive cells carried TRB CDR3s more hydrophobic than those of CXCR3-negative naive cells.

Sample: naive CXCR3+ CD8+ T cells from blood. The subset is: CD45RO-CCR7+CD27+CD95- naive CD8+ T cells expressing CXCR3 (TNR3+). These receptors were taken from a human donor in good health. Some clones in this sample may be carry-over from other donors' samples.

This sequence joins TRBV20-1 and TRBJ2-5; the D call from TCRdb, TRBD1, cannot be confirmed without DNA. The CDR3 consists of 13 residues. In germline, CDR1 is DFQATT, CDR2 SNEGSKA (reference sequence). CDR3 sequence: CSAPTGLGETQYF.

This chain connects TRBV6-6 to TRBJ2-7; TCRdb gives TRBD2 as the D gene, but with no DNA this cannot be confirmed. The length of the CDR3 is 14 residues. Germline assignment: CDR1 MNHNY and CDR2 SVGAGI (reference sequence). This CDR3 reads CASSLEAASYEQYF.

The CDR3 loop is CAISEGGNSYEQYF. The chain is built from TRBV10-3 and TRBJ2-7. Germline-derived CDR1 and CDR2 are ENHRY and SYGVKD. The CDR3 sequence is 14 residues long.

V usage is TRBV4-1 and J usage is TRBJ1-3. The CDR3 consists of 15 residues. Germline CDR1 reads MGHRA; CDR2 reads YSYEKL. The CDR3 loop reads CASSQQVVSGNTIYF.

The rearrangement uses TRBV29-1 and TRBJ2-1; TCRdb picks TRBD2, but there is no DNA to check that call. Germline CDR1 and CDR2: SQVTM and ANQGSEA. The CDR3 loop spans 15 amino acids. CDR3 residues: CSVEWREGPYNEQFF.

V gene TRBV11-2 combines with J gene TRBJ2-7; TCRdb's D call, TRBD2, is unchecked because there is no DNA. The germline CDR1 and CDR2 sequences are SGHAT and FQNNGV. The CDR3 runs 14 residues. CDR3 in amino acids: CASSLERLADEQYF.

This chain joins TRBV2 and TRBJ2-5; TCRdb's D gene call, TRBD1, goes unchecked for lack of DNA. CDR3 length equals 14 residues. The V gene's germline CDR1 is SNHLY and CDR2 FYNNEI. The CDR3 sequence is CASSEDDRLETQYF.

CDR3 protein: CASSLARRAPYEQYF. The chain has TRBV11-1 and TRBJ2-7; without DNA, the TCRdb call of TRBD2 cannot be checked. The CDR3 has 15 amino acids. The germline gives CDR1 SGHAT, CDR2 FQDESV (reference sequence).

The CDR3 protein is CASSFGAGGLWNEQFF. The J gene is TRBJ2-1, the V gene TRBV27; absent DNA, TCRdb's TRBD2 call cannot be checked. The length of the CDR3 is 16 residues. Per germline, CDR1 MNHEY and CDR2 SMNVEV (reference sequence).

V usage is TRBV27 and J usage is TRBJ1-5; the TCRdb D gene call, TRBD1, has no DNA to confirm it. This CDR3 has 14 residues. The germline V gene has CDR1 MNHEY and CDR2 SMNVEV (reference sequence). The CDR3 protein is CASSHQGTNQPQHF.

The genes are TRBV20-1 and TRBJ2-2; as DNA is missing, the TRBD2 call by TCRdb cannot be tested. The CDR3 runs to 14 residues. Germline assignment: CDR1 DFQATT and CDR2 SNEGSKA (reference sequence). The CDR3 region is CSATGGPNTGELFF.

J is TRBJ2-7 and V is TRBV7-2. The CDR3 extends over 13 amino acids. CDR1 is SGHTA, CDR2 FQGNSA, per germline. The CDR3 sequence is CASSLVEGIEQYF. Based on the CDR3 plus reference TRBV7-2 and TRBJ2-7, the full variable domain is GAGVSQSPSNKVTEKGKDVELRCDPISGHTALYWYRQSLGQGLEFLIYFQGNSAPDKSGLPSDRFSAERTGGSVSTLTIQRTQQEDSAVYLCASSLVEGIEQYFGPGTRLTVT.